The entry below describes one T cell receptor beta chain. Its antigen remains unidentified. The sample originates from a study of T cells in Graves' hyperthyroidism and ophthalmopathy. Study findings and constraints: The model foresaw ophthalmopathy a median roughly 6 months prior to onset. Blood shared most expanded thyroid clonotypes above 0.001.

The TCR beta CDR3 regions underwent amplification using RNA transcripts as the source. The primer set for the first-round RT-PCR of the TCR CDR3 was HTBI. Using its own MiXCR run on the multiplex PCR reads, TCRdb lists one record per CDR3 protein. This sample has approximately 49,000 distinct CDR3 sequences, with approximately 50% found just once. Stability of Graves' hyperthyroidism was defined as absent ophthalmopathy progression within 18 months. The patients, who ranged from 18 to 65 in age, presented with newly diagnosed hyperthyroidism lasting under 2 months. V shed 1 base and J shed 5 bases, with 12 bases lying between them. CDR1 and CDR2 (germline): SEHNR, FQNEAQ (reference sequence). The CDR3 contains 14 residues.

Sequencing input: peripheral blood or thyroid tissue (not recorded which). V gene TRBV7-9 combines with J gene TRBJ2-7; D uncertain. This receptor was obtained from a man between 18 and 29 years old with Graves' hyperthyroidism. CDR3 sequence: CASSLEGYGDEQYF. CDR3 sequence (DNA): TGTGCCAGCAGCTTAGAAGGGTATGGGGACGAGCAGTACTTC.